These T cell receptor beta chains were read from a single sample in a study of metastatic and nonmetastatic thyroid tumors. TCRdb reprocessed the PCR reads using MiXCR. The profile shows 45,000 or so clones, about 4.3% of them singletons. Sequenced: blood. The receptors originated from a female donor with papillary thyroid cancer or a benign thyroid nodule (not recorded which). Some clones in this sample may be carry-over from other donors' samples. Each CDR3 is given with its conserved first and last residue. D genes are given only for firm matches. Rows may omit the clone size; those that give it use once, few, many or a size class.

V	size	J	D	DNA	CDR3
TRBV10-1	many	TRBJ2-7	TRBD1	TGCGCCAGCAGGCCTGGACAGGGGGGCGAGCAGTACTTC	CASRPGQGGEQYF
TRBV2	.	TRBJ2-7	.	TGTGCCAGCAGTACGACAGACGAGCAGTACTTC	CASSTTDEQYF
TRBV13	many	TRBJ2-5	.	TGTGCCAGCAGCTTAAGCGGAGAGACCCAGTACTTC	CASSLSGETQYF
TRBV19	.	TRBJ2-2	TRBD2	TGTGCCAGTAGTCCGCGGACTAGCGGTGGGTGGATCGGGACCTGGGAGCTGTTTTTT	CASSPRTSGGWIGTWELFF
TRBV6-1	few	TRBJ2-1	TRBD1	TGTGCCAGCAGCTTTTACTCCGGGACAGGGGAGAATGAGCAGTTCTTC	CASSFYSGTGENEQFF
TRBV6-2/TRBV6-3	.	TRBJ2-3	.	TGTGCCAGCAGTTATTACAGGGATACGCAGTATTTT	CASSYYRDTQYF
TRBV29-1	many	TRBJ2-5	TRBD2	TGCAGCGTCCACCGAAGGGACGGGAGGGGGACCCAGTACTTC	CSVHRRDGRGTQYF
TRBV10-3	many	TRBJ1-2	TRBD1	TGTGCCATTGACAGGGACCCTGATGGCTACACCTTC	CAIDRDPDGYTF
TRBV20-1	many	TRBJ2-7	TRBD2	TGCAGTGCTAGAGACGAGACTAGCGAATCCCCGACCTACGAGCAGTACTTC	CSARDETSESPTYEQYF
TRBV2	many	TRBJ1-6	TRBD1	TGTGCCAGCAACCGGGACAGTAATTCACCCCTCCACTTT	CASNRDSNSPLHF
TRBV11-2	many	TRBJ1-2	.	TGTGCCAGCAGCTTAACAGGTAGAGGCTATGGCTACACCTTC	CASSLTGRGYGYTF
TRBV18	many	TRBJ1-6	.	TGTGCCAGCTCCCCACAGGGCCGGGTTAATTCACCCCTCCACTTT	CASSPQGRVNSPLHF
TRBV6-1	medium-sized	TRBJ1-1	.	TGTGCCAGCAGTGAACAGGAGAACACTGAAGCTTTCTTT	CASSEQENTEAFF
TRBV5-1	many	TRBJ1-3	.	TGCGCCAGCAGCTTGGGGCAGCCGGGAAACACCATATATTTT	CASSLGQPGNTIYF
TRBV2	few	TRBJ1-2	.	TGTGCCAGCAGTGACGGCATCTATGGCTACACCTTC	CASSDGIYGYTF
TRBV6-1	many	TRBJ1-4	TRBD1	TGTGCCAGCAGAGCGGACAGGGGTGCAACTAATGAAAAACTGTTTTTT	CASRADRGATNEKLFF
TRBV6-1	many	TRBJ2-2	TRBD2	TGTGCCAGCAAGGAAACTAGCGGGAGAAACACCGGGGAGCTGTTTTTT	CASKETSGRNTGELFF
TRBV7-9	many	TRBJ1-5	TRBD1	TGTGCCAGCAGCTTAGGGACAGGGGGACGGCAGCCCCAGCATTTT	CASSLGTGGRQPQHF
TRBV6-2/TRBV6-3	.	TRBJ2-2	TRBD2	TGTGCCAGCAGTGGTGCGTACGGCGGGAGGGCCGGGGAGCTGTTTTTT	CASSGAYGGRAGELFF
TRBV6-1	few	TRBJ1-2	.	TGTGCCAGCAGCCCCGGGGTCGGTAACTATGGCTACACCTTC	CASSPGVGNYGYTF
TRBV12-3/TRBV12-4	.	TRBJ2-7	.	TGTACCAGCAGTTTATCTAGTACAGGGTTGAGCGAGCAGTACTTC	CTSSLSSTGLSEQYF
TRBV28	few	TRBJ2-7	TRBD1	TGTGCCAGCAGCCAACCGGGACAGGGGAAAGCCGAGCAGTACTTC	CASSQPGQGKAEQYF
TRBV18	.	TRBJ1-2	.	TGTGCCAGCTCACCTGTCGCGGCCCCTGGTGGCTACACCTTC	CASSPVAAPGGYTF
TRBV6-2/TRBV6-3	.	TRBJ2-2	.	TGTGCCAGCAGTTACCGGGAGACCGGGGAGCTGTTTTTT	CASSYRETGELFF
TRBV2	many	TRBJ2-6	.	TGTGCCACCCGACGTGGGGCTGGGGCCAACGTCCTGACTTTC	CATRRGAGANVLTF
TRBV27	.	TRBJ2-3	.	TGTGCCAGCAGTTTACAGCCCCCTGCAGGGCGGACAGATACGCAGTATTTT	CASSLQPPAGRTDTQYF
TRBV6-9	.	TRBJ2-7	.	TGTGCCAGCAGTTCCGGAACAGTGGCTAGCAGTAGTAAATCCTACGAGCAGTACTTC	CASSSGTVASSSKSYEQYF
TRBV7-9	few	TRBJ1-1	.	TGTGCCAGCAGCACAATGGGGGTGAACACTGAAGCTTTCTTT	CASSTMGVNTEAFF